A selection of T cell receptor delta chains follows, all from one sample in a study of gamma-delta chains in newborns, infants, children. TCRdb used CATT to re-call clones from the reads. The repertoire holds roughly 7,900 delta-chain clones, with around 1.6% as singletons. The sample taken for sequencing was blood. These TCRs come from a child who was a newborn, infant or young child, either healthy, febrile or measles-vaccinated (not recorded which). Both conserved end residues are part of each CDR3. The D gene is left open where the match is weak. Size is omitted from some rows. Given values are once, few, many or a class for expanded clones.

V gene,J gene,clone size,D gene,CDR3 DNA,CDR3 protein
TRDV3,TRDJ1,NA,TRDD3,TGTGCCTTCTTCCCTTCACTCTTCCTTACCTACCTGCTGGGGGATACTATCGCCGATAAACTCATCTTT,CAFFPSLFLTYLLGDTIADKLIF
TRDV1,TRDJ1,few,TRDD3,TGTGCTCTTGGGCTCAATAGAGGGGCTGGGGGATACGGCGATAAACTCATCTTT,CALGLNRGAGGYGDKLIF
TRDV1,TRDJ1,many,NA,TGTGCTCTTGGGAACGACCTGACCGATAAACTCATCTTT,CALGNDLTDKLIF
TRDV1,TRDJ1,NA,TRDD3,TGTGCTCTTGGGGAAATGTGGGACTGGGGGATGAGGTACACCGATAAACTCATCTTT,CALGEMWDWGMRYTDKLIF
TRDV1,TRDJ1,NA,TRDD3,TGTGCTCTTGGGGTTCCCGGGATTCCCAGGGTGGGGGACTTGTACACCGATAAACTCATCTTT,CALGVPGIPRVGDLYTDKLIF
TRDV1,TRDJ1,medium-sized,TRDD3,TGTGCTCTTGGGGAACGATCTTGGGGGACCAAAACGTACACCGATAAACTCATCTTT,CALGERSWGTKTYTDKLIF
TRDV1,TRDJ1,medium-sized,TRDD3,TGTGCTCTTGGGGAACCCGTATTGGTGGGGATACTTTTCGATAAACTCATCTTT,CALGEPVLVGILFDKLIF
TRDV1,TRDJ1,few,NA,TGTGCTCTTGGGACACCTACGGAAGTCTGGGGAACCTCCGCCGACACCGATAAACTCATCTTT,CALGTPTEVWGTSADTDKLIF
TRDV1,TRDJ1,medium-sized,TRDD3,TGTGCTCTTGGGACTTCCACTGGGGGATACACCGATAAACTCATCTTT,CALGTSTGGYTDKLIF
TRDV1,TRDJ1,medium-sized,TRDD3,TGTGCTCTTGGGTCCCGTTCCTACTGGGGGATACCCCACACCGATAAACTCATCTTT,CALGSRSYWGIPHTDKLIF
TRDV2,TRDJ1,medium-sized,NA,TGTGCCTGTGACGGGCTGGGGATCCCCCAGGCCGATAAACTCATCTTT,CACDGLGIPQADKLIF
TRDV1,TRDJ1,few,NA,TGTGCTCTTGGGCCTTCCTCGGGATTTTATTTGCCTGGGGTACCTCTGGCCGATAAACTCATCTTT,CALGPSSGFYLPGVPLADKLIF
TRDV1,TRDJ1,few,NA,TGTGCTCTTGGGGAACTATACGAGGCCTTCCTGGTACTGGGGGACACCGATAAACTCATCTTT,CALGELYEAFLVLGDTDKLIF
TRDV1,TRDJ1,medium-sized,NA,TGTGCTCTTGGGGACGAACTTCCTACGGACTGGGGGTACACCGATAAACTCATCTTT,CALGDELPTDWGYTDKLIF
TRDV1,TRDJ1,medium-sized,TRDD3,TGTGCTCTTGGGACTCCTCCTACGACTGGGGGATACGGACCCGATAAACTCATCTTT,CALGTPPTTGGYGPDKLIF
TRDV1,TRDJ1,NA,TRDD3,TGTGCTCTTGGGGGACCTGGCCCTACTGGGGGATACCAGCTTCGCCCCGATAAACTCATCTTT,CALGGPGPTGGYQLRPDKLIF
TRDV1,TRDJ1,medium-sized,NA,TGTGCTCTTGGGGAACTAAGGACCTACCGAGGGAGCGATAAACTCATCTTT,CALGELRTYRGSDKLIF
TRDV1,TRDJ1,few,NA,TGTGCTCTTGGTTCCTTCCTACGGTTTTTTACTGGGGGTTCGGTGGGAGACACCGATAAACTCATCTTT,CALGSFLRFFTGGSVGDTDKLIF
TRDV2,TRDJ1,medium-sized,TRDD3,TGTGCCTGTGACACCGACAACGTTCTGGGGGATCCCACAAGCTCCGATAAACTCATCTTT,CACDTDNVLGDPTSSDKLIF
TRDV2,TRDJ3,few,TRDD3,TGTGCCTGTGACGTACTGGGGGACCGCTCCTGGGACGCCCGACAGATGTTTTTC,CACDVLGDRSWDARQMFF
TRDV1,TRDJ2,few,TRDD3,TGTGCTCTTGGGGGCCTTCTAAGGGGATCCTTAGCGGAACTGGGGGACACCTGGGGCGTGACAGCACAACTCTTCTTT,CALGGLLRGSLAELGDTWGVTAQLFF
TRDV1,TRDJ1,NA,TRDD2,TGTGCTCTTGGGGAACTTTCCTTCCTACCGCGGGACTCCTACACCGATAAACTCATCTTT,CALGELSFLPRDSYTDKLIF
TRDV2,TRDJ3,NA,TRDD3,TGTGCCTGTGACACCGTACTGGGGGACGCAAGCTCCTGGGACACCCGACAGATGTTTTTC,CACDTVLGDASSWDTRQMFF
TRDV1,TRDJ1,medium-sized,TRDD3,TGTGCTCTTGGGGAACTATTGCTTCCCCAGGTACTGGGGGATGCATATAAACTCATCTTT,CALGELLLPQVLGDAYKLIF
TRDV1,TRDJ1,medium-sized,NA,TGTGCTCTTGACGGTGGACTAGGTTCGGGTAAACTCATCTTT,CALDGGLGSGKLIF
TRDV1,TRDJ1,few,NA,TGTGCTCTTGGGGAACCCCCTACCCGATTACACCCCGATAAACTCATCTTT,CALGEPPTRLHPDKLIF
TRDV1,TRDJ1,medium-sized,NA,TGTGCTCTTGGGGAACTAGACAATACACCGGGGATCCTAAGTCGGGAACTCATCTTT,CALGELDNTPGILSRELIF
TRDV1,TRDJ3,NA,TRDD3,TGTGCTCTTGGGGCGCGCCAACTGGGGGATGAGCGCCGCTCCTGGGACACCCGACAGATGTTTTTC,CALGARQLGDERRSWDTRQMFF
TRDV1,TRDJ1,medium-sized,NA,TGTGCTCTTGGGGAACCTGCCCTACGGGGATCCCCCCACACCGATAAACTCATCTTT,CALGEPALRGSPHTDKLIF
TRDV1,TRDJ1,NA,TRDD3,TGCTCTGGGGAAGATTCTTTTACTGGGGGACAAACATCGAATAAACTCATCTTT,CSGEDSFTGGQTSNKLIF
TRDV3,TRDJ1,medium-sized,NA,TGTGCGCGTCGGCGGGGGTCGAAGAGTGGCACCGATAAACTCATCTTT,CARRRGSKSGTDKLIF
TRDV1,TRDJ1,medium-sized,NA,TGTGCTCTTGGGGACATACTACCGTACTCCCTTCACACCGATAAACTCATCTTT,CALGDILPYSLHTDKLIF
TRDV1,TRDJ2,NA,TRDD3,TGTGCTCTTGGGGAAAGGGGCCGGGATTGGGGGATACGGGGTATGCCAGCACAACTCTTCTTT,CALGERGRDWGIRGMPAQLFF
TRDV1,TRDJ1,medium-sized,TRDD3,TGTGCTCTTGGGGAACCCCTACTGGGGGATACTGAGTACACCGATAAACTCATCTTT,CALGEPLLGDTEYTDKLIF
TRDV1,TRDJ1,NA,TRDD3,TGTGCCCTTGGGGAAGGCTTCGTACTGGGGGATACGGATAAACTCATCTTT,CALGEGFVLGDTDKLIF
TRDV1,TRDJ1,medium-sized,TRDD3,TGTGCTCTTGGGGAACTTGGATCCCGTTCCGGGGGGATACGTACCGATAAACTCATCTTT,CALGELGSRSGGIRTDKLIF
TRDV1,TRDJ1,NA,TRDD3,TGTGCTCTTGGGGGCACCTCGTACTGGGGGGTAACCGATAAACTCATCTTT,CALGGTSYWGVTDKLIF
TRDV1,TRDJ1,NA,NA,TGTGCTCTTGGGGACCCCCCCTGGGTGGGGTACACCGATAAACTCATCTTT,CALGDPPWVGYTDKLIF
TRDV2,TRDJ3,few,NA,TGTGCCTGTGGCACCTTGGGGGTCGGCTCCTGGGACACCCGACAGATGTTTTTC,CACGTLGVGSWDTRQMFF
TRDV1,TRDJ1,medium-sized,NA,TGTGCTCTTGGGGAGCTAACTACGAAACTCATCTTT,CALGELTTKLIF
TRDV2,TRDJ1,medium-sized,NA,TGTGCCTGTGACAGGGTTCGACCCTTGTCCGGGGCACGGGGGAGCACCGATAAACTCATCTTT,CACDRVRPLSGARGSTDKLIF
TRDV1,TRDJ1,few,TRDD3,TGTGCTCTTGGGGAAGGGGGGACCCCTACTCAGTCTGGGGGATACAACACCGATAAACTCATCTTT,CALGEGGTPTQSGGYNTDKLIF
TRDV1,TRDJ1,medium-sized,TRDD3,TGTGCTCTTGGGGAACAGTCCTATCGTGGGGGATACAGGGGGGCTACCGATAAACTCATCTTT,CALGEQSYRGGYRGATDKLIF